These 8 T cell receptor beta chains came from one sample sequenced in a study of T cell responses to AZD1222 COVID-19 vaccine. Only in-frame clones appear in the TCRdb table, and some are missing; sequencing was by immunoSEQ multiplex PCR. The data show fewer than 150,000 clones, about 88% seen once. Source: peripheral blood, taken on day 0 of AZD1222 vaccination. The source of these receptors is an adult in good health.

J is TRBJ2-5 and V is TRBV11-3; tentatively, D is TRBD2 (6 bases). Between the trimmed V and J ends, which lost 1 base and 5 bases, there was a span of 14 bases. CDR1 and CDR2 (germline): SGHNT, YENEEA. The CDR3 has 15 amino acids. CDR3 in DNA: TGTGCCAGCAGCTTAGGGTCAAAACGGGAGGAGACCCAGTACTTC. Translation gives CASSLGSKREETQYF.

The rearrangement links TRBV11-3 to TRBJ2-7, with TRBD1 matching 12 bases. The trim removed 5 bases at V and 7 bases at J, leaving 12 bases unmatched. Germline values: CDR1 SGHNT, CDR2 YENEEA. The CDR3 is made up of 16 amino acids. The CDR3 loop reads CASSPRAGQGAWEQYF. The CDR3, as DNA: TGTGCCAGCAGCCCGAGGGCGGGACAGGGGGCGTGGGAGCAGTACTTC. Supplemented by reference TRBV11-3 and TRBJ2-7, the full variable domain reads EAGVVQSPRYKIIEKKQPVAFWCNPISGHNTLYWYLQNLGQGPELLIRYENEEAVDDSQLPKDRFSAERLKGVDSTLKIQPAELGDSAVYLCASSPRAGQGAWEQYFGPGTRLTVT.

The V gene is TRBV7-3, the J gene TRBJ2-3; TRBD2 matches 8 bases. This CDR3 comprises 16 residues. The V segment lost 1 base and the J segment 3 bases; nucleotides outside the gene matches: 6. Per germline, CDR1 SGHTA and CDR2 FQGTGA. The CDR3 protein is CASSLNTGGPTDTQYF. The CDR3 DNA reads TGTGCCAGCAGCTTAAATACGGGAGGGCCAACAGATACGCAGTATTTT.

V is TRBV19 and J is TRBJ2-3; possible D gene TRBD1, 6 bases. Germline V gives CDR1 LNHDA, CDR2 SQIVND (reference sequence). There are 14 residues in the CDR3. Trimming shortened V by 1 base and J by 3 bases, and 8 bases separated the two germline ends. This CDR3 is CASSIGDITDTQYF. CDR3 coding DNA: TGTGCCAGTAGTATAGGGGACATAACAGATACGCAGTATTTT.

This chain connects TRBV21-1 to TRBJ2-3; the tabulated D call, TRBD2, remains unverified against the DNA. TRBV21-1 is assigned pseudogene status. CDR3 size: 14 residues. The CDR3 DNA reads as TGTGCCAGCAGGAAAATCCCGGGGGGGGATACGCAGTATTTT. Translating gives CASRKIPGGDTQYF.

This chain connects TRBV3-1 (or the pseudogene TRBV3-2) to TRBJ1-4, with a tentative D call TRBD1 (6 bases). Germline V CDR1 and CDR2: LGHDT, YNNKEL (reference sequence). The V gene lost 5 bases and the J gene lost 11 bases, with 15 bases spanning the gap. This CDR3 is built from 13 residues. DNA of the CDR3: TGTGCCAGCAGCTTAGCAGGACAGTGGAAACTGTTTTTT. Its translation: CASSLAGQWKLFF.

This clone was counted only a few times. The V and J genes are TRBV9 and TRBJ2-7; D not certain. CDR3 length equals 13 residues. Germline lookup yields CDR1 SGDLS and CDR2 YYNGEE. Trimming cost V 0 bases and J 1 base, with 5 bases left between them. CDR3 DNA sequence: TGTGCCAGCAGCGTAGTGGGATCCTACGAGCAGTACTTC. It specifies CASSVVGSYEQYF.

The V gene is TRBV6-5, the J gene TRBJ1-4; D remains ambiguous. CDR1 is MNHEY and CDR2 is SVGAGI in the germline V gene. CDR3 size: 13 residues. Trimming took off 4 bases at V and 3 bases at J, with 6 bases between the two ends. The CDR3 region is CASSFWSNEKLFF. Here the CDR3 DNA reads TGTGCCAGCAGTTTTTGGTCTAATGAAAAACTGTTTTTT.